These 18 T cell receptor beta chains came from one sample sequenced in a study of blood T cell repertoires in COVID-19. Some clones are missing from TCRdb's copy, which holds only in-frame ones; the method was immunoSEQ multiplex PCR. The sample consists of about 260,000 clones, 88% of them appearing once. The sequencing sample was made of peripheral blood. These receptors were obtained from a man in his 60s who had recovered from COVID-19.

This chain connects TRBV28 to TRBJ1-1, with D perhaps TRBD1 (6 bases). The V gene lost 9 bases and the J gene lost 7 bases, with 21 bases spanning the gap. This CDR3 spans 14 amino acids. Germline V lookup: CDR1 MDHEN, CDR2 SYDVKM. CDR3 DNA sequence: TGTGCCAGTAGAGGGGGGGCAGGGATTAATGAAGCTTTCTTT. Protein product: CASRGGAGINEAFF. Using reference TRBV28 and TRBJ1-1 for the parts outside the CDR3, the full variable domain is DVKVTQSSRYLVKRTGEKVFLECVQDMDHENMFWYRQDPGLGLRLIYFSYDVKMKEKGDIPEGYSVSREKKERFSLILESASTNQTSMYLCASRGGAGINEAFFGQGTRLTVV.

The chain combines TRBV12-3 or TRBV12-4 with TRBJ1-1; D is possibly TRBD1 (6 bases). V lost 6 bases to trimming and J lost 6 bases, with 14 bases between them. The CDR3 runs to 13 residues. DNA for the CDR3: TGTGCCAGCAGCCGGGGGGCAAGGGCTGAAGCTTTCTTT. Its protein product is CASSRGARAEAFF.

V is TRBV3-1 (or the pseudogene TRBV3-2) and J is TRBJ2-7; D gene uncertain. The CDR3 is made up of 12 amino acids. The V gene's germline CDR1 is LGHDT and CDR2 YNNKEL (reference sequence). The V end lost 3 bases, the J end lost 6 bases, and 9 bases lay between the germline ends. The CDR3 DNA is TGTGCCAGCAGCCACCCGGTAAGCGAGCAGTACTTC. Translating gives CASSHPVSEQYF.

This chain's CDR3 is CASSSGHDNSPLHF. CDR3 coding DNA: TGTGCCAGCAGCTCAGGACATGATAATTCACCCCTCCACTTT. The V and J genes are TRBV4-2 and TRBJ1-6, with D perhaps TRBD1 (5 bases). The germline V and J ends were trimmed by 5 bases and 5 bases, with 10 bases remaining between them. From germline, CDR1 is LGHNA and CDR2 YNFKEQ. This CDR3 comprises 14 residues.

The gene calls are TRBV14 and TRBJ2-5, with D possibly being TRBD2 (5 bases). V lost 4 bases and J 1 base, leaving 7 bases between the germline ends. The CDR3 length is 13 residues. Per germline, CDR1 SGHDN and CDR2 FVKESK. For the CDR3, the DNA is TGTGCCAGCAGCCCGGGATTCCAAGAGACCCAGTACTTC. Protein sequence: CASSPGFQETQYF.

V is TRBV11-1 and J is TRBJ1-4; 7 bases are shared with TRBD1. From germline, CDR1 is SGHAT and CDR2 FQDESV (reference sequence). The CDR3 sequence is 13 residues long. J lost 14 bases, V lost 3 bases, and 9 bases had no gene match. DNA for the CDR3: TGTGCCAGCAGCTTCAGGGGGACTCAGACGCTGTTTTTT. It codes for CASSFRGTQTLFF.

The chain combines TRBV6-4 with TRBJ1-1, with D possibly TRBD1 on 6 matching bases. Trimming took 4 bases from V and 0 from J, leaving 6 bases between them. Germline CDR1 reads MRHNA; CDR2 reads SNTAGT. CDR3 length: 13 amino acids. The CDR3 nucleotides are TGTGCCAGCAGTGCAGGGGTGAACACTGAAGCTTTCTTT. Protein sequence: CASSAGVNTEAFF.

This chain links TRBV7-2 with TRBJ2-3; D gene unclear. The V and J ends lost 9 bases and 1 base respectively, with 14 bases between them. Germline CDR1 and CDR2: SGHTA and FQGNSA. This CDR3 spans 14 amino acids. The CDR3 region has the DNA TGTGCCAGTTCTCCTAACCTTGGCACAGATACGCAGTATTTT. Translating it yields CASSPNLGTDTQYF.

This chain joins TRBV4-2 and TRBJ2-2, with 12 bases identical to TRBD2. V lost 3 bases and J lost 7; bases outside the gene matches: 12. The CDR3 is 18 residues long. Germline CDR1 LGHNA, CDR2 YNFKEQ. The CDR3 sequence is CASSHRLAGGPGDGELFF. CDR3 DNA: TGTGCCAGCAGCCACCGCCTAGCGGGGGGGCCAGGCGACGGGGAGCTGTTTTTT.

This clone was seen more than once but under ten times. V is TRBV7-9 and J is TRBJ2-7, with D possibly matching TRBD1 (5 bases). Germline V gene sequence: CDR1 SEHNR, CDR2 FQNEAQ (reference sequence). The V gene lost 1 base and the J gene lost 4 bases, with 11 bases spanning the gap. The CDR3 has 14 amino acids. The CDR3 protein is CASSLGTPLYEQYF. The CDR3 region has the DNA TGTGCCAGCAGCTTAGGGACACCTCTATACGAGCAGTACTTC.

V and J are TRBV7-2 and TRBJ2-3; TRBD1 matches 9 bases. V lost 3 bases to trimming and J lost 1 base; unmatched junction nucleotides: 8. Germline CDR1 SGHTA, CDR2 FQGNSA. CDR3 size: 17 residues. CDR3 loop: CASSLNGQGFGTDTQYF. CDR3 in DNA: TGTGCCAGCAGCTTGAACGGACAGGGGTTTGGCACAGATACGCAGTATTTT.

The chain combines TRBV7-9 with TRBJ2-1; the D is unclear. Per germline, CDR1 SEHNR and CDR2 FQNEAQ (reference sequence). This CDR3 has 15 amino acids. V gave up 1 base and J gave up 8 bases, with 15 bases separating them. The CDR3 nucleotides read TGTGCCAGCAGCTTAGATGGCAGAACTGCGGATGAGCAGTTCTTC. Amino acids: CASSLDGRTADEQFF. Looking up the rest from reference TRBV7-9 and TRBJ2-1 gives the full variable domain: DTGVSQNPRHKITKRGQNVTFRCDPISEHNRLYWYRQTLGQGPEFLTYFQNEAQLEKSRLLSDRFSAERPKGSFSTLEIQRTEQGDSAMYLCASSLDGRTADEQFFGPGTRLTVL.

Of note for this clone: The same CDR3 is also encoded by other DNA sequences in this sample. The rearrangement links TRBV5-1 to TRBJ1-1; 10 bases align to TRBD1. Germline CDR1 is SGHRS and CDR2 is YFSETQ. This CDR3 spans 16 amino acids. J was trimmed by 0 bases and V by 2 bases; bases with no gene match: 4. This chain's CDR3 is CASSFGQGGMNTEAFF. CDR3 in DNA: TGCGCCAGCAGCTTCGGACAGGGGGGGATGAACACTGAAGCTTTCTTT.

The V gene is TRBV11-2, the J gene TRBJ2-5, with TRBD2 identical over 8 bases. CDR1 and CDR2 from the germline V gene are SGHAT and FQNNGV. With 1 base clipped from V and 4 bases from J, the junction kept 5 bases outside the gene matches. The CDR3 length is 15 residues. CDR3 protein: CASSLGRGASETQYF. CDR3 coding DNA: TGTGCCAGCAGCTTAGGGCGGGGGGCGTCAGAGACCCAGTACTTC.

The J gene is TRBJ1-1, the V gene TRBV9, with 8 bases aligning to TRBD1. This CDR3 is 13 amino acids long. Germline V gene data show CDR1 as SGDLS and CDR2 as YYNGEE. The ends lost 0 bases at V and 6 bases at J; junction bases unmatched: 1. DNA for the CDR3: TGTGCCAGCAGCGTAGCAGGGGGCCCTGAAGCTTTCTTT. It yields the protein CASSVAGGPEAFF.

V usage is TRBV7-2 and J usage is TRBJ1-2; no clear D gene. CDR3 length: 13 amino acids. V lost 6 bases to trimming and J lost 6 bases, with 14 bases between them. Germline V gene sequence: CDR1 SGHTA, CDR2 FQGNSA. DNA of the CDR3: TGTGCCAGCAGACCCACGGGGTCAGATGGCTACACCTTC. It yields the protein CASRPTGSDGYTF.

The chain carries TRBV19 and TRBJ1-1, with 7 positions matching TRBD1. In germline, CDR1 is LNHDA, CDR2 SQIVND (reference sequence). V shed 4 bases, J shed 0 bases, and the junction held 8 bases outside the gene matches. The CDR3 is 16 residues long. The CDR3 loop reads CASSNPGQLMNTEAFF. Here the CDR3 DNA reads TGTGCCAGTAGTAATCCGGGACAGCTCATGAACACTGAAGCTTTCTTT.

This chain uses TRBV6-6 with TRBJ2-2; 7 bases are a match to TRBD1. The CDR3 consists of 16 residues. Germline CDR1 and CDR2: MNHNY and SVGAGI (reference sequence). With 2 bases clipped from V and 4 bases from J, the junction kept 7 bases outside the gene matches. Here the CDR3 DNA reads TGTGCCAGCAGTTACCGTTGGGACAGTCCCACCGGGGAGCTGTTTTTT. The encoded protein is CASSYRWDSPTGELFF.